This T cell receptor (beta chain) emerged from a study of shared clonotypes between healthy human individuals. Study-wide background: Donor composition was a couple of women and three men, aged 18 to 49.

This clone was detected once. The antigen is unknown. CD4+ cells underwent separation, giving CD45RA+ naive and CD45RA-negative memory subsets. Sequenced by immunoSEQ multiplex PCR; TCRdb stores in-frame clones only, minus some. The sample carries over a million clones, around 78% recorded once. The CDR3 loop spans 15 amino acids. The V gene's germline CDR1 is SGHVS and CDR2 FQNEAQ. Trimming removed 0 bases from V and 6 bases from J, with 12 bases in between. Overall study findings and caveats: It was observed that roughly 5% of naive CD4 clonotypes were shared across a handful of donors. Generation probabilities of non-shared clonotypes were lower (relative to those shared by all four donors).

The chain combines TRBV7-8 with TRBJ2-1, with TRBD2 as a possible D gene (7 bases). Sequenced sample: memory CD4+ T cells from PBMCs. The sample's subset: CD45RA-negative fraction. This receptor was taken from a man aged 18 to 29 in good health. Some clones in this sample may be carry-over from other donors' samples. The CDR3 DNA reads TGTGCCAGCAGCTTAGCGGCGGGGGCCCCCAATGAGCAGTTCTTC. This encodes CASSLAAGAPNEQFF.